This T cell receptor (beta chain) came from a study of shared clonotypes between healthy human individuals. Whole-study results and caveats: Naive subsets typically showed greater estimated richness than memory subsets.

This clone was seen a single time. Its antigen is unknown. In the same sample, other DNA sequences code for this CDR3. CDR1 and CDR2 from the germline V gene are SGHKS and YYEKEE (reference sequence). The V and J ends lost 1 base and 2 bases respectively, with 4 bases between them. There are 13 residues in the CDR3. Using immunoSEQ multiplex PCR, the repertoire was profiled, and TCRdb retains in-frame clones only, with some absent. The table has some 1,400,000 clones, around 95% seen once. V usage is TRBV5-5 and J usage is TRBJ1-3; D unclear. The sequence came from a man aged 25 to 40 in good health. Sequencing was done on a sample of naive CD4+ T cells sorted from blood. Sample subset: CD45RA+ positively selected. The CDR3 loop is CASSLSAGNTIYF. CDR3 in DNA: TGTGCCAGCAGCTTGAGCGCTGGAAACACCATATATTTT.